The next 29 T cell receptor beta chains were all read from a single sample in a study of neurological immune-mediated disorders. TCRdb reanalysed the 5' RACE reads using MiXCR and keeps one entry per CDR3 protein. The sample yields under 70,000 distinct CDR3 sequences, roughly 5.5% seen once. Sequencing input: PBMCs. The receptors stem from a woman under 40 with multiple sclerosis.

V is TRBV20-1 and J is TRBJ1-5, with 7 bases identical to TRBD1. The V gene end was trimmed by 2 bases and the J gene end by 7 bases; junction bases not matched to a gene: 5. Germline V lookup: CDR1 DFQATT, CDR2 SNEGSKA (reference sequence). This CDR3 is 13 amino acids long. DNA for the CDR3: TGCAGTGCTAGATCTCTAGGGGGCCAGCCCCAGCATTTT. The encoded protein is CSARSLGGQPQHF.

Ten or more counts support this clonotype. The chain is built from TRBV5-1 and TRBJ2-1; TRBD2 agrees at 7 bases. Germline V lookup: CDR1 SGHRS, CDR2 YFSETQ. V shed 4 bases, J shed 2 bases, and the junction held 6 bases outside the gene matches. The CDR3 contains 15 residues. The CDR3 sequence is CASSGGGPPYNEQFF. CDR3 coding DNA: TGCGCCAGCAGCGGGGGGGGACCGCCCTACAATGAGCAGTTCTTC.

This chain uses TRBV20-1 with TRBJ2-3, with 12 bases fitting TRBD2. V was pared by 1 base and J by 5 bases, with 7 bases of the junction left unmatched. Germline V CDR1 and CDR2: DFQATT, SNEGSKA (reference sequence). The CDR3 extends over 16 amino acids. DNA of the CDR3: TGCAGTGCTAGAGCGGAGCTAGCGGGGGGGCAAGATACGCAGTATTTT. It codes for CSARAELAGGQDTQYF.

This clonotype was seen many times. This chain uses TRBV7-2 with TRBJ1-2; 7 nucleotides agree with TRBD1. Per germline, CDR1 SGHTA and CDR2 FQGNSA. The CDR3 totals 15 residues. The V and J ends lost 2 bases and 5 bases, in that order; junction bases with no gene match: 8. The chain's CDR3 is CASSLSGTDPYGYTF. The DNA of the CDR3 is TGTGCCAGCAGCTTATCTGGGACAGACCCTTATGGCTACACCTTC.

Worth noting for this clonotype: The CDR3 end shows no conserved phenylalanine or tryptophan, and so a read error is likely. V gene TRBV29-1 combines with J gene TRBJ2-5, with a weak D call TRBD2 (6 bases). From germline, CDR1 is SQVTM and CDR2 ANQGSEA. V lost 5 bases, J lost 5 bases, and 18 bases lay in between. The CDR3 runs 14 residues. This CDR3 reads CSVTANCGGETQYC. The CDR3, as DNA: TGCAGCGTTACAGCGAACTGTGGAGGGGAGACCCAGTACTGC.

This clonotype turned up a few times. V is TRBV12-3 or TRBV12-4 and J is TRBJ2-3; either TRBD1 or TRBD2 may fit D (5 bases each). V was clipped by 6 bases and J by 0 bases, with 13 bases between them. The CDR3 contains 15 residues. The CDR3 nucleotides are TGTGCCAGCAGCCCCGGGACCTTCAGCACAGATACGCAGTATTTT. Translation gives CASSPGTFSTDTQYF.

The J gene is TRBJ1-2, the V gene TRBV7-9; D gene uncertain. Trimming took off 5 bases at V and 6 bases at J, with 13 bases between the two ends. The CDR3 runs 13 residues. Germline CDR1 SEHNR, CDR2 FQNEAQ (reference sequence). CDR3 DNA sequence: TGTGCCAGCAGCCCGGGAAAGCGACATGGCTACACCTTC. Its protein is CASSPGKRHGYTF.

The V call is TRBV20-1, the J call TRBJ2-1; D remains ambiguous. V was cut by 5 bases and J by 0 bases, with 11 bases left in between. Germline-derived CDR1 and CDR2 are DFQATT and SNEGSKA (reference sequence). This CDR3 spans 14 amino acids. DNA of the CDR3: TGCAGTGCTCGTTGGTGGCGCTCCTACAATGAGCAGTTCTTC. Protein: CSARWWRSYNEQFF.

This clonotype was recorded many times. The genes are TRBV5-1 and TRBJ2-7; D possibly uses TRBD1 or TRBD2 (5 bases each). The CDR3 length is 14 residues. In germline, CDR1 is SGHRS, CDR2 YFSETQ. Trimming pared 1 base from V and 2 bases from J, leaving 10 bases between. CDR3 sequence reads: CASSLTRGPYEQYF. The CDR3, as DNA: TGCGCCAGCAGCTTGACAAGGGGACCCTACGAGCAGTACTTC.

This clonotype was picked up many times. The CDR3 DNA reads as TGTGCCAGCAGTTTTAGGGAGACCCAGTACTTC. Amino acids: CASSFRETQYF. This sequence joins TRBV12-3 or TRBV12-4 and TRBJ2-5; D remains unclear. V shed 3 bases and J shed 5 bases, with 4 bases lying between them. The CDR3 is 11 amino acids.

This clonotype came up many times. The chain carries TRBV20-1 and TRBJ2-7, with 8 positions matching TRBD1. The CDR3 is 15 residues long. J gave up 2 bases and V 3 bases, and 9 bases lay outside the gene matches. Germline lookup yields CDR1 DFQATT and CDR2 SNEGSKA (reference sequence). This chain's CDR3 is CSASNWQGATYEQYF. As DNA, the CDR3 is TGCAGTGCTAGTAATTGGCAGGGGGCGACCTACGAGCAGTACTTC.

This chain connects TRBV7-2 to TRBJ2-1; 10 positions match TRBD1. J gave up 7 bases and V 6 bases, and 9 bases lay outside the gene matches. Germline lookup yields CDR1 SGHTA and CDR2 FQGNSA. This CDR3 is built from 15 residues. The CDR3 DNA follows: TGTGCCAGCAGTCCCCGGGACAGGGGTGGGAATGAGCAGTTCTTC. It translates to CASSPRDRGGNEQFF.

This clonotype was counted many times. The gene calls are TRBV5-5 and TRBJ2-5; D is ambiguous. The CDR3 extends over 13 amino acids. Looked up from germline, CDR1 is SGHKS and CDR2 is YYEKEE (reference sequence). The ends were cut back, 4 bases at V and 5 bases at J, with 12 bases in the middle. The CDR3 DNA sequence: TGTGCCAGCAGCCCGACTGGAGAGGAGACCCAGTACTTC. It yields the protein CASSPTGEETQYF. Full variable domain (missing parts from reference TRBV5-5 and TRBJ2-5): DAGVTQSPTHLIKTRGQQVTLRCSPISGHKSVSWYQQVLGQGPQFIFQYYEKEERGRGNFPDRFSARQFPNYSSELNVNALLLGDSALYLCASSPTGEETQYFGPGTRLLVL.

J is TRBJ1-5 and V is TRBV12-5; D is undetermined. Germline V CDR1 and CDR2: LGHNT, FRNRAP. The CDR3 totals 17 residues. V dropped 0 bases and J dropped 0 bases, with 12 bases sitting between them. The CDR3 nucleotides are TGTGCTAGTGGTTTGGTACGGTTGGCTGATAGCAATCAGCCCCAGCATTTT. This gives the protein CASGLVRLADSNQPQHF. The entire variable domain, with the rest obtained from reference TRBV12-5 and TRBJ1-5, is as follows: DARVTQTPRHKVTEMGQEVTMRCQPILGHNTVFWYRQTMMQGLELLAYFRNRAPLDDSGMPKDRFSAEMPDATLATLKIQPSEPRDSAVYFCASGLVRLADSNQPQHFGDGTRLSIL.

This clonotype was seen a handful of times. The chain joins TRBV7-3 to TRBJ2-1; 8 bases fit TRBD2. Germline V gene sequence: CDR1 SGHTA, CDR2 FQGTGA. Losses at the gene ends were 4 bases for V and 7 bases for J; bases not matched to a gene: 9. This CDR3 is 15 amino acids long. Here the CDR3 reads CASSSPSGGRNEQFF. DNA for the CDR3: TGTGCCAGCAGCTCCCCCAGCGGGGGCCGAAATGAGCAGTTCTTC.

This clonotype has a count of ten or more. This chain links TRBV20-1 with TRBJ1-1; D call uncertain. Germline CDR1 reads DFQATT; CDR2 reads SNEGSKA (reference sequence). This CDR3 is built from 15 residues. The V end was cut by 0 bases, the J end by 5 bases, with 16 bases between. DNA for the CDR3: TGCAGTGCTAGAGATTTAACAACCTTCGGGACTGAAGCTTTCTTT. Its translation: CSARDLTTFGTEAFF.

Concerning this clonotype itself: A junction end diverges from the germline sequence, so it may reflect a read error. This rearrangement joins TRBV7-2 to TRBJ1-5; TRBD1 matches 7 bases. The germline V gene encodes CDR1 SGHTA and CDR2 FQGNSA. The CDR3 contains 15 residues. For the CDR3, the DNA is TGTGCCAGCAGCTTAGACTCCGGGACAGATCAGCCCCAGAATTTT. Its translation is CASSLDSGTDQPQNF.

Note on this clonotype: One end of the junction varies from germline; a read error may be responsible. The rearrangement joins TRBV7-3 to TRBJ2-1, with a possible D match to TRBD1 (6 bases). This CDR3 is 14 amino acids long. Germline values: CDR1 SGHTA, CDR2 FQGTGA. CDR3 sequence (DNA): TGTGCCAGCAGCGTAACAGGGAAAGGCGATGAGCAGTTCTTC. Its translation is CASSVTGKGDEQFF.

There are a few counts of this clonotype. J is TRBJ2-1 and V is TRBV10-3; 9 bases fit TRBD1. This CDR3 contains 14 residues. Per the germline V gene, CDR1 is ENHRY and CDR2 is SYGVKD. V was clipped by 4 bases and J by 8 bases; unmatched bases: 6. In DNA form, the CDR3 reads TGTGCCATCAGTGGTGGGACAGGGCGTCATGAGCAGTTCTTC. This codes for CAISGGTGRHEQFF.

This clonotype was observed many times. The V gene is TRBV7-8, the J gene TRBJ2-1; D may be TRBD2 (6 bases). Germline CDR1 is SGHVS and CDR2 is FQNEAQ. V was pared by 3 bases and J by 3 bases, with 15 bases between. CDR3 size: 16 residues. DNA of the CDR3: TGTGCCAGCAGCTTCGGCGGGGACTGGCGCTACAATGAGCAGTTCTTC. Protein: CASSFGGDWRYNEQFF.

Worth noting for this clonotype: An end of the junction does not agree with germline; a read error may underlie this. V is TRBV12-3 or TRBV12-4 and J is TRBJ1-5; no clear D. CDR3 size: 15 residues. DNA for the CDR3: TGTGCCAGCAGTTTAGAAGAGTATAGCAATCAGCCCCAGAATTTT. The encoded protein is CASSLEEYSNQPQNF.

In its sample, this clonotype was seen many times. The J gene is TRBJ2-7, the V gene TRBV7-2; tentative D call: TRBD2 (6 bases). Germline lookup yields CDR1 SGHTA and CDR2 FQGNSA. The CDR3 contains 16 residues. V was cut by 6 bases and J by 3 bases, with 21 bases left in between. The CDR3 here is CASSGGVGQAGYEQYF. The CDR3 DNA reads TGTGCCAGCAGTGGAGGGGTCGGGCAGGCGGGCTACGAGCAGTACTTC.

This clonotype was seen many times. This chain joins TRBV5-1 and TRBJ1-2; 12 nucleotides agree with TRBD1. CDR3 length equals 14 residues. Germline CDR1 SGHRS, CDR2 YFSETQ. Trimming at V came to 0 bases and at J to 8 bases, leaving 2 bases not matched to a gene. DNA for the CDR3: TGCGCCAGCAGCTTGGGGGACAGGGGGCAAGGCTACACCTTC. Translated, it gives CASSLGDRGQGYTF.

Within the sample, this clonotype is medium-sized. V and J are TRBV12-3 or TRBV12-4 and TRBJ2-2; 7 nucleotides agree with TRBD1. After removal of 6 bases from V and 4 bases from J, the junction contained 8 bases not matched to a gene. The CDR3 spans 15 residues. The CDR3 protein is CASSYRQGSTGELFF. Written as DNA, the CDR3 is TGTGCCAGCAGCTATAGACAGGGTAGCACCGGGGAGCTGTTTTTT.

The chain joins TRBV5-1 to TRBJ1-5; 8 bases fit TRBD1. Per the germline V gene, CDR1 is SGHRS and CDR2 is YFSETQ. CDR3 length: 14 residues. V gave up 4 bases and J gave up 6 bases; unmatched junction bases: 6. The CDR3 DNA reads TGCGCCAGCAGCGATGGACAGGGTAGTCAGCCCCAGCATTTT. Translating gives CASSDGQGSQPQHF.

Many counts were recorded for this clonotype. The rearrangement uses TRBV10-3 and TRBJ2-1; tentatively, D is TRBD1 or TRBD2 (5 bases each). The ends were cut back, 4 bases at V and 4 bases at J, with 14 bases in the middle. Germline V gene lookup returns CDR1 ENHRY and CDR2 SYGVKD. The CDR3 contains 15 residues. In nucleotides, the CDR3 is TGTGCCATCAGTGGGGGGAACCTACGGTACAATGAGCAGTTCTTC. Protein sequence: CAISGGNLRYNEQFF.

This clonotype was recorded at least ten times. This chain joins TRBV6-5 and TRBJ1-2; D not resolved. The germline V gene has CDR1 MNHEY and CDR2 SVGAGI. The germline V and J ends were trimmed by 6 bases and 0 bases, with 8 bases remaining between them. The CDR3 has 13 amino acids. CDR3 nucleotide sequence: TGTGCCAGCAGAAGCGGGGCTAACTATGGCTACACCTTC. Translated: CASRSGANYGYTF.

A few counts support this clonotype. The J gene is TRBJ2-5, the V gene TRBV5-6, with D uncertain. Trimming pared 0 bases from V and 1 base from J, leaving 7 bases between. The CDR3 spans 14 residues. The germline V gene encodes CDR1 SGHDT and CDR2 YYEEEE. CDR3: CASSLALIQETQYF. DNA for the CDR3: TGTGCCAGCAGCTTGGCCCTGATCCAAGAGACCCAGTACTTC. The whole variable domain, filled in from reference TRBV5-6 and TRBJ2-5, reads DAGVTQSPTHLIKTRGQQVTLRCSPKSGHDTVSWYQQALGQGPQFIFQYYEEEERQRGNFPDRFSGHQFPNYSSELNVNALLLGDSALYLCASSLALIQETQYFGPGTRLLVL.

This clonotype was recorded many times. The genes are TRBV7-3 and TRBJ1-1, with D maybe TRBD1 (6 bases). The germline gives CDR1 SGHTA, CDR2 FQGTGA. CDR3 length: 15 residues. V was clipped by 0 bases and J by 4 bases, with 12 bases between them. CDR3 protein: CASSLTGRGGTEAFF. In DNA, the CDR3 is TGTGCCAGCAGCTTAACTGGCAGGGGTGGCACTGAAGCTTTCTTT.